This TCR beta chain was captured in a study of T cell responses to AZD1222 COVID-19 vaccine. TCRdb's table, derived via immunoSEQ multiplex PCR, lists solely in-frame clones and lacks some. The sample includes approximately 190,000 clones, 85% to 95% seen only once; the top ten take less than 1.5%. With 3 bases removed from V and 5 bases from J, the gap between germline ends came to 10 bases. The CDR3 runs 13 residues. CDR1 is LGHDT, CDR2 YNNKEL, per germline (reference sequence). This sequence originates from an adult in good health. The chain combines TRBV3-1 (or the pseudogene TRBV3-2) with TRBJ1-1; perhaps TRBD1 as D (6 bases). Material: peripheral blood, obtained on day 0 of AZD1222 vaccination. Here the CDR3 DNA reads TGTGCCAGCAGCCAGGCGGGGGCTACTGAAGCTTTCTTT. Amino acids: CASSQAGATEAFF.